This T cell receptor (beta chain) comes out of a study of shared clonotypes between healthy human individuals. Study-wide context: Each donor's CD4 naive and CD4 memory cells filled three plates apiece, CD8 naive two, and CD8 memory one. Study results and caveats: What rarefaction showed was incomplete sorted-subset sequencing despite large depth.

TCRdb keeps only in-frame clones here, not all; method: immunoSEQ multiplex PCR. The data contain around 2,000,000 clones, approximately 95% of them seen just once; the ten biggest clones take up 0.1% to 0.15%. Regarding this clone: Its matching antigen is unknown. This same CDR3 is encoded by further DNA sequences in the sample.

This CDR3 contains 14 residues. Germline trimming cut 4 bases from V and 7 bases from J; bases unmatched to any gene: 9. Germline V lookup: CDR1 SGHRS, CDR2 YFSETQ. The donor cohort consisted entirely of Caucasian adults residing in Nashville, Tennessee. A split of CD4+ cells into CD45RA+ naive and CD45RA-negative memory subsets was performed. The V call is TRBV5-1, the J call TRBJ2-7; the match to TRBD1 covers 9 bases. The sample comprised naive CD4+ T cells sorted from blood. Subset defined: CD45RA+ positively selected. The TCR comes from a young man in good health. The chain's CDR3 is CASSTPTGGDEQYF. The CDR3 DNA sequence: TGCGCCAGCAGCACCCCGACAGGGGGAGATGAGCAGTACTTC.